These 16 T cell receptor beta chains originate from one sample sequenced in a study of T cells after yellow fever vaccination. TCRdb recomputed calls from the 5' RACE reads with MiXCR, one row per CDR3 protein. The sample holds about 580,000 distinct CDR3 sequences; less than 20% are singletons and the top ten take roughly a sixth. The source was PBMCs, collected roughly 5 days after the first yellow fever vaccination. The receptor source for this set is a man between 18 and 29 years old who received the YFV17D yellow fever vaccine.

The V and J genes are TRBV5-1 and TRBJ1-6; unclear D gene. The CDR3 sequence is 15 residues long. CDR1 is SGHRS, CDR2 YFSETQ, per germline. V was cut by 0 bases and J by 6 bases, with 10 bases left in between. As DNA, the CDR3 is TGCGCCAGCAGCTTGGGCGCGAGAGTTAATTCACCCCTCCACTTT. This translates into CASSLGARVNSPLHF.

V and J are TRBV7-2 and TRBJ2-2, with 10 bases aligning to TRBD2. The CDR3 totals 18 residues. The ends lost 2 bases at V and 0 bases at J; junction bases unmatched: 6. Germline-derived CDR1 and CDR2 are SGHTA and FQGNSA. The CDR3, as DNA: TGTGCCAGCAGCTTACGGCTAGCGGGGGCCCCGAACACCGGGGAGCTGTTTTTT. Protein: CASSLRLAGAPNTGELFF.

This clonotype was seen only a few times. V gene TRBV12-3 or TRBV12-4 combines with J gene TRBJ2-7; D possibly corresponds to TRBD1 (5 bases). The CDR3 extends over 14 amino acids. V was trimmed by 5 bases and J by 3 bases, leaving 14 bases between them. CDR3 loop: CASSTQGRGYEQYF. DNA of the CDR3: TGTGCCAGCAGTACCCAGGGTAGAGGCTACGAGCAGTACTTC.

This clonotype was observed a handful of times. The CDR3 is CASSDQWGTEAFF. CDR3 nucleotide sequence: TGTGCCAGCAGTGATCAGTGGGGCACTGAAGCTTTCTTT. V usage is TRBV6-4 and J usage is TRBJ1-1; no clear D. V was trimmed by 3 bases and J by 4 bases, leaving 9 bases between them. The CDR3 sequence is 13 residues long. Germline CDR1 MRHNA, CDR2 SNTAGT.

This clonotype was recorded a few times. V gene TRBV6-2 or TRBV6-3 combines with J gene TRBJ2-7, with TRBD1 matching over 8 bases. In germline, CDR1 is MNHEY, CDR2 SVGEGT. V shed 6 bases and J 5 bases; nucleotides not matched to a gene: 3. The CDR3 length is 12 residues. For the CDR3, the DNA is TGTGCCAGCAGAGACAGGGGAGACGAGCAGTACGTC. Protein sequence: CASRDRGDEQYV.

The chain combines TRBV7-9 with TRBJ2-1; TRBD1 matches 8 bases. The CDR3 runs 14 residues. V lost 11 bases to trimming and J lost 8 bases; unmatched junction nucleotides: 14. Per germline, CDR1 SEHNR and CDR2 FQNEAQ (reference sequence). The CDR3 loop reads CARRWGRGQDEQFF. In DNA form, the CDR3 reads TGTGCCCGGAGGTGGGGCAGGGGGCAGGATGAGCAGTTCTTC.

This clonotype was observed a few times. The chain combines TRBV7-9 with TRBJ2-5; TRBD2 aligns across 10 bases. The CDR3 extends over 16 amino acids. The ends lost 7 bases at V and 5 bases at J; junction bases unmatched: 13. Germline CDR1 reads SEHNR; CDR2 reads FQNEAQ (reference sequence). The CDR3 here is CASIRNPASGGETQYF. The DNA for the CDR3 is TGTGCCAGCATCCGAAACCCAGCTAGCGGGGGTGAGACCCAGTACTTC.

The V gene is TRBV29-1, the J gene TRBJ1-5; TRBD1 aligns across 7 bases. Germline-derived CDR1 and CDR2 are SQVTM and ANQGSEA. This CDR3 spans 15 amino acids. The V segment lost 1 base and the J segment 5 bases; nucleotides outside the gene matches: 8. Written as DNA, the CDR3 is TGCAGCGTTGAAGTTAGGGGACAGAGCCATCAGCCCCAGCATTTT. This translates into CSVEVRGQSHQPQHF.

There are a few counts of this clonotype. The chain employs TRBV18 and TRBJ2-2, with D perhaps TRBD1 (6 bases). The CDR3 spans 16 residues. CDR1 and CDR2 (germline): KGHSH, LQKENI. Trimming cost V 2 bases and J 6 bases, with 16 bases left between them. CDR3 coding DNA: TGTGCCAGCTCACCAAGGGCTGGGGGCGCCTCCGGGGAGCTGTTTTTT. Its translation: CASSPRAGGASGELFF. Full variable domain (rest looked up from reference TRBV18 and TRBJ2-2): NAGVMQNPRHLVRRRGQEARLRCSPMKGHSHVYWYRQLPEEGLKFMVYLQKENIIDESGMPKERFSAEFPKEGPSILRIQQVVRGDSAAYFCASSPRAGGASGELFFGEGSRLTVL.

Comments on this clonotype: The junction departs from the called germline gene at one end, perhaps through a read error. The V gene is TRBV12-3 or TRBV12-4, the J gene TRBJ1-2; D perhaps matches TRBD1 (6 bases). The CDR3 runs to 13 residues. The CDR3 spells CASGLGGGYGYTF. In nucleotides, the CDR3 is TGTGCCAGCGGTTTAGGGGGTGGCTATGGCTACACCTTC.

V and J are TRBV12-3 or TRBV12-4 and TRBJ2-7; D is undetermined. This CDR3 is built from 14 residues. V was clipped by 6 bases and J by 0 bases, with 12 bases between them. CDR3 loop: CASRRTSSSYEQYF. The DNA for the CDR3 is TGTGCCAGCAGGCGCACGTCGAGCTCCTACGAGCAGTACTTC.

This clonotype has a handful of counts. The chain employs TRBV7-8 and TRBJ1-1; D gene unclear. Germline V CDR1 and CDR2: SGHVS, FQNEAQ. The CDR3 is 14 residues long. V lost 5 bases and J 3 bases, leaving 13 bases between the germline ends. The CDR3 region has the DNA TGTGCCAGCAGCCTCACTTATCGGGACACTGAAGCTTTCTTT. Protein sequence: CASSLTYRDTEAFF.

This clonotype was seen more than once but under ten times. The chain is built from TRBV7-2 and TRBJ1-5; 7 nucleotides match TRBD1. CDR1 and CDR2 from the germline V gene are SGHTA and FQGNSA. After removal of 3 bases from V and 5 bases from J, the junction contained 1 base not matched to a gene. The CDR3 totals 13 residues. CDR3 DNA sequence: TGTGCCAGCAGCTTGACAGGGCATCAGCCCCAGCATTTT. Protein product: CASSLTGHQPQHF.

This clonotype was detected a few times. V and J are TRBV7-8 and TRBJ2-2, with D maybe TRBD1 (7 bases). Trimming took off 4 bases at V and 7 bases at J, with 16 bases between the two ends. Germline CDR1 reads SGHVS; CDR2 reads FQNEAQ. This CDR3 is 15 amino acids long. CDR3 region: CASSYAGQLDGELFF. Here the CDR3 DNA reads TGTGCCAGCAGCTACGCGGGACAGTTGGACGGGGAGCTGTTTTTT. Using reference TRBV7-8 and TRBJ2-2 for the parts outside the CDR3, the full variable domain is GAGVSQSPRYKVAKRGQDVALRCDPISGHVSLFWYQQALGQGPEFLTYFQNEAQLDKSGLPSDRFFAERPEGSVSTLKIQRTQQEDSAVYLCASSYAGQLDGELFFGEGSRLTVL.

This chain connects TRBV6-2 or TRBV6-3 to TRBJ2-7; 7 positions agree with TRBD2. The germline V gene has CDR1 MNHEY and CDR2 SVGEGT. This CDR3 has 12 amino acids. The V gene end was trimmed by 5 bases and the J gene end by 2 bases; junction bases not matched to a gene: 0. Written as DNA, the CDR3 is TGTGCCAGCAGTGGACTAGCCTACGAGCAGTACTTC. This encodes CASSGLAYEQYF.

Points on this clonotype: This may be a read error, as it is one base from a much larger clone. The genes are TRBV10-3 and TRBJ1-1; D uncertain. The CDR3 spans 11 residues. With 10 bases removed from V and 0 bases from J, the gap between germline ends came to 6 bases. The germline V gene encodes CDR1 ENHRY and CDR2 SYGVKD. The CDR3 region has the DNA TGTGCCAGCGGACTGAACACTGAAGCTTTCTTT. This encodes CASGLNTEAFF.